The text below deals with one T cell receptor (beta chain). Treatment specified: about 20 received Ad26.COV2.S at low or high dose, single or two shots; several received placebo; per-sample allocation not given. Sample collection was performed on day 63 after the first vaccine or placebo injection. These data belong to a study of Ad26.COV2.S vaccination and SARS-CoV-2 variants. For the study at large: In the COV1001 trial, the donor was in the Ad26.COV2.S arm.

The table came from immunoSEQ multiplex PCR; TCRdb's copy has only in-frame clones and leaves some out. The sample carries 350,000 to 400,000 clones, approximately 91% recorded once. The clonotype comes from a person between 18 and 60 years old who received the Ad26.COV2.S COVID-19 vaccine or a placebo. The material sequenced was peripheral blood, taken in a trial of Ad26.COV2.S vaccine versus placebo.

CDR3 nucleotides: TGTGCCAGTAGTGCCGGGGGACAGGCATATCAGCCCCAGCATTTT. It specifies CASSAGGQAYQPQHF. The chain joins TRBV19 to TRBJ1-5; 8 bases line up with TRBD1. The CDR3 covers 15 residues. Germline V gene data show CDR1 as LNHDA and CDR2 as SQIVND (reference sequence). J lost 5 bases, V lost 5 bases, and 8 bases had no gene match.